Listed below are T cell receptor beta chains from one sample, sequenced in a study of cytomegalovirus exposure and HLA in healthy donors. Repertoires were generated with immunoSEQ multiplex PCR, while TCRdb's copy carries only in-frame clones and drops some. The top ten clones hold approximately 0.092% of a sample with some 200,000 clones, 70% to 85% of them seen once. Source material: PBMCs. Receptors were obtained from a boy between 2 and 10 years old in good health and CMV-seronegative. Both conserved end residues are part of each CDR3. Fields, in order: clone size, V gene, D gene, J gene, CDR3 protein, CDR3 DNA. D genes are given only for firm matches. The listing skips clone size in some rows; elsewhere it reads once, few, many or a size class.

>NA|TRBV6-1|TRBD2|TRBJ2-1
CASSDRGLAGDNEQFF
TGTGCCAGCAGTGACCGGGGACTAGCGGGGGACAATGAGCAGTTCTTC
>NA|TRBV10-3|TRBD2|TRBJ2-3
CAISESSGGGAGRYTQYF
TGTGCCATCAGTGAGTCATCGGGCGGGGGGGCCGGTCGATATACGCAGTATTTT
>NA|TRBV2|TRBD1|TRBJ1-1
CASSASGTGGEAFF
TGTGCCAGCAGTGCGTCCGGGACAGGGGGTGAAGCTTTCTTT
>NA|TRBV6-1|NA|TRBJ2-3
CASRRGHSTDTQYF
TGTGCCAGCAGGCGGGGGCATAGCACAGATACGCAGTATTTT
>NA|TRBV2|NA|TRBJ1-4
CAGRGRKDEKLFF
TGTGCCGGCAGGGGCCGGAAGGATGAAAAACTGTTTTTT
>NA|TRBV5-4|NA|TRBJ2-3
CASSSRTANTDTQYF
TGTGCCAGCAGCTCGAGGACAGCCAACACAGATACGCAGTATTTT
>NA|TRBV19|NA|TRBJ1-1
CATRVSTEAFF
TGTGCCACCAGGGTGTCCACTGAAGCTTTCTTT
>NA|TRBV4-3|TRBD2|TRBJ2-5
CASSPKIPAGGKETQYF
TGCGCCAGCAGCCCCAAGATACCAGCGGGGGGAAAAGAGACCCAGTACTTC
>NA|TRBV5-1|NA|TRBJ2-2
CASRRETSSNTGELFF
TGCGCCAGCAGGAGGGAGACCAGCTCGAACACCGGGGAGCTGTTTTTT
>NA|TRBV10-3|NA|TRBJ1-5
CAIKGGASQPQHF
TGTGCCATCAAAGGGGGGGCTAGTCAGCCCCAGCATTTT
>NA|TRBV2|TRBD1|TRBJ1-2
CASRTAGTGAFYGYTF
TGTGCCAGCCGTACTGCAGGGACAGGGGCTTTCTATGGCTACACCTTC
>once|TRBV7-3|NA|TRBJ2-1
CASSLRRGGNNEQFF
TGTGCCAGCAGCTTACGACGCGGGGGCAACAATGAGCAGTTCTTC
>NA|TRBV5-1|NA|TRBJ2-5
CASSRTQETQYF
TGCGCCAGCAGCAGAACACAAGAGACCCAGTACTTC
>once|TRBV7-2|TRBD1|TRBJ1-2
CASSLAGPRQGNNGYTF
TGTGCCAGCAGCTTAGCGGGGCCCCGACAGGGGAATAATGGCTACACCTTC
>NA|TRBV5-5|NA|TRBJ1-3
CASSLVPGSGNTIYF
TGTGCCAGCAGCTTGGTTCCGGGGTCTGGAAACACCATATATTTT
>few|TRBV29-1|TRBD1|TRBJ1-2
CSVGQLYGYTF
TGCAGCGTGGGACAGCTCTATGGCTACACCTTC
>NA|TRBV6-5|TRBD1|TRBJ1-2
CASSYGDRGGYGYTF
TGTGCCAGCAGTTACGGGGACAGGGGAGGCTATGGCTACACCTTC
>NA|TRBV27|NA|TRBJ1-6
CASSPGTSYSPLHF
TGTGCCAGCAGTCCCGGGACATCCTATTCACCCCTCCACTTT
>NA|TRBV6-5|NA|TRBJ1-2
CASSYSARAGGYTF
TGTGCCAGCAGTTACTCCGCGAGGGCGGGTGGCTACACCTTC
>NA|TRBV11-2|NA|TRBJ2-1
CASTSLRGRAYNEQFF
TGTGCCAGCACCTCCCTGAGGGGGAGAGCTTACAATGAGCAGTTCTTC
>once|TRBV6-5|TRBD1|TRBJ1-5
CASRTGGNQPQHF
TGTGCCAGCAGGACAGGGGGCAACCAGCCCCAGCATTTT
>NA|TRBV4-3|TRBD2|TRBJ2-7
CASSQYSGGTYEQYF
TGCGCCAGCAGCCAATACAGCGGGGGGACCTACGAGCAGTACTTC
>once|TRBV7-2|TRBD1|TRBJ2-7
CASSLWVSAQGFFF
TGTGCCAGCAGCTTATGGGTCTCGGCACAGGGGTTTTTCTTC
>NA|TRBV4-3|NA|TRBJ1-4
CASSQDYGRSEKLFF
TGCGCCAGCAGCCAAGACTACGGTCGAAGCGAAAAACTGTTTTTT
>NA|TRBV29-1|NA|TRBJ2-3
CSVASLYTDTQYF
TGCAGCGTTGCCAGTTTATACACAGATACGCAGTATTTT
>NA|TRBV27|TRBD1|TRBJ2-3
CASSTTGADTQYF
TGTGCCAGCAGCACCACAGGGGCAGATACGCAGTATTTT
>NA|TRBV11-2|TRBD2|TRBJ2-3
CASSSRLAASLRKDTQYF
TGTGCCAGCAGCTCCCGACTAGCGGCATCCCTAAGAAAAGATACGCAGTATTTT
>NA|TRBV18|TRBD1|TRBJ2-1
CASSPPILTGVVGNEQFF
TGTGCCAGCTCACCACCCATCCTGACAGGGGTGGTTGGCAATGAGCAGTTCTTC
>once|TRBV4-1|TRBD2|TRBJ2-7
CASSLVQSGGYEQYF
TGCGCCAGCAGCCTCGTACAGAGCGGGGGCTACGAGCAGTACTTC
>NA|TRBV18|NA|TRBJ2-3
CASSPSTQRTDTQYF
TGTGCCAGCTCACCGAGTACTCAACGCACAGATACGCAGTATTTT
>NA|TRBV2|TRBD2|TRBJ2-1
CASSEGRGGRNEQFF
TGTGCCAGCAGTGAGGGGCGGGGGGGCCGCAATGAGCAGTTCTTC
>NA|TRBV7-9|TRBD1|TRBJ1-2
CASSHGQGRDGYTF
TGTGCCAGCAGCCACGGACAGGGAAGGGATGGCTACACCTTC
>NA|TRBV2|TRBD2|TRBJ2-3
CASNPAGDGTDTQYF
TGTGCCAGCAACCCGGCGGGGGACGGTACAGATACGCAGTATTTT
>NA|TRBV29-1|TRBD2|TRBJ2-3
CSAPGGRNTNAQYF
TGCAGCGCGCCGGGGGGTCGAAACACGAACGCGCAGTATTTT
>NA|TRBV7-9|NA|TRBJ1-3
CASSSNTIYF
TGTGCCAGCAGCTCGAACACCATATATTTT
>NA|TRBV6-6|TRBD1|TRBJ2-5
CASSQHLGTVQKTQYF
TGTGCCAGCAGCCAGCACCTGGGGACAGTCCAAAAGACCCAGTACTTC
>NA|TRBV6-6|TRBD1|TRBJ1-6
CASSYSRDRAGSPLHF
TGTGCCAGCAGTTACTCTCGGGACAGGGCGGGTTCACCCCTCCACTTT
>NA|TRBV9|TRBD1|TRBJ1-4
CASSPTGGGEKLFF
TGTGCCAGCAGCCCTACAGGGGGCGGTGAAAAACTGTTTTTT
>NA|TRBV6-5|TRBD1|TRBJ1-2
CASRRTGGSNYGYTF
TGTGCCAGCAGACGGACAGGGGGCAGTAACTATGGCTACACCTTC
>NA|TRBV27|NA|TRBJ1-2
CASSPGFNYGYTF
TGTGCCAGCAGCCCAGGGTTTAACTATGGCTACACCTTC
>NA|TRBV7-6|NA|TRBJ2-5
CASSLAVSWETQYF
TGTGCCAGCAGCTTAGCGGTTAGCTGGGAGACCCAGTACTTC
>NA|TRBV9|TRBD1|TRBJ2-7
CASSTRTGSGEQYF
TGTGCCAGCAGCACCCGGACAGGGTCGGGGGAGCAGTACTTC